This T cell receptor beta chain emerged from a study of early T cells in non-severe SARS-CoV-2 infection. In regard to this clonotype: The antigen is not known.

Study-level results: A preference for anti-spike CD8 responses marked VDJdb matching, which missed private and CD4 specificities.

Germline CDR1 and CDR2: LNHDA and SQIVND (reference sequence). Trimming cost V 3 bases and J 7 bases, with 19 bases left between them. The CDR3 spans 15 residues. TCRdb recomputed calls from the 5' RACE reads with MiXCR, one row per CDR3 protein. The table has 87,000 or so distinct CDR3 sequences, 9% to 15% seen once. The sequencing input was whole blood. The chain is built from TRBV19 and TRBJ2-7; perhaps TRBD1 as D (7 bases). This clonotype was sampled from an adult who was a healthcare worker with PCR-confirmed SARS-CoV-2 infection or an uninfected control (not recorded which). CDR3 sequence: CASSMGSGGPPEQYF. The CDR3 DNA reads as TGTGCCAGTAGTATGGGGTCAGGGGGGCCCCCGGAGCAGTACTTC.